The 21 T cell receptor beta chains in this list originate from one sample, sequenced in a study of CD8 T cells in ankylosing spondylitis (dated by TCRdb to the late 2010s). The library was prepared using 5' RACE. These reads were obtained on an Illumina HiSeq 2500. The public reads were run again by TCRdb, first through fastp at Q25 and then through MiXCR, and only productive beta chains were kept. Each CDR3 protein appears once, grouped with its most common genes and DNA. The sample table contains 150,000 to 200,000 distinct CDR3 sequences; only one count was recorded for roughly 18% of them. The ten biggest clones cover more than 3.5% of the sample. Sequencing was carried out using blood, either unsorted or a sorted T cell fraction (not recorded which). The receptors here all came from a male donor aged 10-35 years with ankylosing spondylitis or in good health (not recorded which). Donor details come from another sample of the same person, matched by shared clones.

This chain uses TRBV20-1 with TRBJ2-1, with D possibly TRBD2 on 6 matching bases. Trimming shortened V by 6 bases and J by 0 bases, and 15 bases separated the two germline ends. The CDR3 runs 15 residues. The germline V gene encodes CDR1 DFQATT and CDR2 SNEGSKA (reference sequence). CDR3 nucleotide sequence: TGCAGTGCAAGCATACCGGGACTCTCCTACAATGAGCAGTTCTTC. Translated, it gives CSASIPGLSYNEQFF.

The genes are TRBV18 and TRBJ2-1; 9 bases align to TRBD2. Unmatched junction bases numbered 7, after V lost 0 bases and J lost 1 base. Germline V gene sequence: CDR1 KGHSH, CDR2 LQKENI. CDR3 length: 18 residues. CDR3 region: CASSPPSLLAGSYNEQFF. Here the CDR3 DNA reads TGTGCCAGCTCACCACCATCACTCCTAGCGGGATCCTACAATGAGCAGTTCTTC.

V and J are TRBV4-2 and TRBJ2-6, with D possibly being TRBD2 (5 bases). Germline V gene data show CDR1 as LGHNA and CDR2 as YNFKEQ. V was shortened by 0 bases and J by 2 bases, with 8 bases between the two germline ends. The CDR3 is 16 amino acids. CDR3: CASSQDRGTGANVLTF. The CDR3 bases are TGTGCCAGCAGCCAAGATCGAGGGACTGGGGCCAACGTCCTGACTTTC.

This clonotype has a handful of counts. This sequence joins TRBV27 and TRBJ2-1; 9 bases fit TRBD1. With V trimmed by 3 bases and J by 8 bases, 8 bases remained unmatched. The CDR3 is 15 amino acids. Germline lookup yields CDR1 MNHEY and CDR2 SMNVEV (reference sequence). This CDR3 is CASSFRDRGFYEQFF. In DNA form, the CDR3 reads TGTGCCAGCAGTTTCCGTGACAGGGGGTTCTATGAGCAGTTCTTC.

The table lists this clonotype with many counts. V is TRBV24-1 and J is TRBJ2-1; 8 bases match TRBD2. This CDR3 comprises 16 residues. V shed 2 bases and J 7 bases; nucleotides not matched to a gene: 9. The V gene's germline CDR1 is KGHDR and CDR2 SFDVKD. The CDR3 sequence is CATSDSRRGERNEQFF. The CDR3 coding sequence is TGTGCCACCAGTGATTCGCGGCGGGGGGAGCGGAATGAGCAGTTCTTC.

V usage is TRBV5-1 and J usage is TRBJ2-7; D remains ambiguous. Germline V gene data show CDR1 as SGHRS and CDR2 as YFSETQ. V lost 3 bases and J 4 bases, leaving 8 bases between the germline ends. The length of the CDR3 is 12 residues. CDR3 DNA: TGCGCCAGCAGCTCCCAGTCTTACGAGCAGTACTTC. Translating it yields CASSSQSYEQYF.

This clonotype was counted at least ten times. This chain joins TRBV10-3 and TRBJ2-1, with 10 bases that match TRBD2. Germline values: CDR1 ENHRY, CDR2 SYGVKD. V shed 6 bases, J shed 6 bases, and the junction held 5 bases outside the gene matches. The CDR3 is made up of 14 amino acids. The CDR3 protein is CAIRGTSDGNEQFF. The CDR3 DNA reads as TGTGCCATCAGAGGGACTAGCGATGGCAATGAGCAGTTCTTC.

This clonotype was seen repeatedly, ten times or more. The V and J genes are TRBV12-3 or TRBV12-4 and TRBJ1-2, with D possibly TRBD1 on 6 matching bases. Between the trimmed V and J ends, which lost 5 bases and 8 bases, there was a span of 15 bases. CDR3 length: 13 amino acids. Here the CDR3 DNA reads TGTGCCAGCAGTGCCTACAGGGTTACCGGCTACACCTTC. It is translated as CASSAYRVTGYTF.

This clonotype appeared many times. This chain uses TRBV12-3 or TRBV12-4 with TRBJ2-3; a possible D gene is TRBD1 (5 bases). The CDR3 loop spans 15 amino acids. Between the trimmed V and J ends, which lost 1 base and 1 base, there was a span of 9 bases. The CDR3 coding sequence is TGTGCCAGCAGTTTAGACAGGTCGCGCACAGATACGCAGTATTTT. As protein: CASSLDRSRTDTQYF.

This clonotype was seen ten or more times. The V gene is TRBV7-9, the J gene TRBJ1-4; tentative D call: TRBD1 (6 bases). The CDR3 consists of 13 residues. Per the germline V gene, CDR1 is SEHNR and CDR2 is FQNEAQ (reference sequence). With 5 bases removed from V and 8 bases from J, the gap between germline ends came to 12 bases. In nucleotides, the CDR3 is TGTGCCAGCAGCCGCCGACAGGCCGAAAAACTGTTTTTT. It translates to CASSRRQAEKLFF.

This chain connects TRBV20-1 to TRBJ2-5; tentatively, D is TRBD1 (6 bases). The CDR3 sequence is 12 residues long. V gave up 5 bases and J gave up 7 bases, with 14 bases separating them. Looked up from germline, CDR1 is DFQATT and CDR2 is SNEGSKA (reference sequence). CDR3 in amino acids: CSARGQPGTQYF. As DNA, the CDR3 is TGCAGTGCTCGAGGACAGCCGGGGACCCAGTACTTC.

This clonotype was counted at least ten times. The gene calls are TRBV12-3 or TRBV12-4 and TRBJ1-6; D is undetermined. This CDR3 comprises 12 residues. V was pared by 6 bases and J by 7 bases, with 7 bases between. In nucleotides, the CDR3 is TGTGCCAGCAGCGACGGGAATTCACCCCTCCACTTT. The encoded protein is CASSDGNSPLHF.

This clonotype occurred many times. The CDR3 sequence: CASSSGGGADTQYF. The CDR3 coding sequence is TGTGCCAGCAGTTCGGGAGGGGGGGCAGATACGCAGTATTTT. The chain carries TRBV28 and TRBJ2-3; 8 positions agree with TRBD2. J was trimmed by 4 bases and V by 4 bases; bases with no gene match: 4. The CDR3 loop spans 14 amino acids. From germline, CDR1 is MDHEN and CDR2 SYDVKM.

The chain has TRBV5-1 and TRBJ2-5, with no clear D. V lost 0 bases to trimming and J lost 2 bases, with 5 bases between them. CDR1 SGHRS and CDR2 YFSETQ come from the germline V gene. The length of the CDR3 is 13 residues. The CDR3 reads CASSLVRQETQYF. In nucleotides, the CDR3 is TGCGCCAGCAGCTTGGTCAGGCAAGAGACCCAGTACTTC.

There are many counts of this clonotype. The chain recombines TRBV14 with TRBJ2-1; TRBD1 aligns across 8 bases. J gave up 0 bases and V 0 bases, and 7 bases lay outside the gene matches. This CDR3 has 18 residues. Per germline, CDR1 SGHDN and CDR2 FVKESK. The CDR3 reads CASSQDWYRGSSYNEQFF. In DNA form, the CDR3 reads TGTGCCAGCAGCCAAGATTGGTACAGGGGGAGCTCCTACAATGAGCAGTTCTTC.

The chain combines TRBV20-1 with TRBJ1-1, with D perhaps TRBD1 (5 bases). Germline V gives CDR1 DFQATT, CDR2 SNEGSKA (reference sequence). This CDR3 comprises 14 residues. Trimming removed 0 bases from V and 2 bases from J, with 10 bases in between. CDR3 DNA: TGCAGTGCTAGAGAACCAGGGAGAAACACTGAAGCTTTCTTT. This gives the protein CSAREPGRNTEAFF.

This clonotype appeared a single time. The V call is TRBV18, the J call TRBJ2-7; D assignment may be TRBD1 or TRBD2 (5 bases each). The germline V gene has CDR1 KGHSH and CDR2 LQKENI. V was shortened by 3 bases and J by 4 bases, with 13 bases between the two germline ends. This CDR3 has 14 residues. The CDR3 loop is CASSPPGQVYEQYV. DNA for the CDR3: TGTGCCAGCTCACCCCCGGGGCAGGTGTACGAGCAGTACGTC.

This clonotype has only a few counts. The CDR3 loop reads CASSELGQGLDEQFF. CDR3 DNA: TGTGCCAGCAGTGAACTGGGACAGGGTCTCGATGAGCAGTTCTTC. The rearrangement joins TRBV2 to TRBJ2-1; 9 bases match TRBD1. J was trimmed by 8 bases and V by 2 bases; bases with no gene match: 7. Germline V gene sequence: CDR1 SNHLY, CDR2 FYNNEI. This CDR3 is built from 15 residues.

This clonotype was seen a handful of times. The genes are TRBV18 and TRBJ2-5; 11 bases fit TRBD1. V dropped 2 bases and J dropped 4; count of bases not matched to a gene: 0. The CDR3 loop spans 14 amino acids. Germline-derived CDR1 and CDR2 are KGHSH and LQKENI. CDR3 coding DNA: TGTGCCAGCTCACCAGGGACAGGGGGAGAGACCCAGTACTTC. Translation gives CASSPGTGGETQYF.

The chain combines TRBV29-1 with TRBJ2-2, with 9 bases matching TRBD2. With 4 bases clipped from V and 1 base from J, the junction kept 7 bases outside the gene matches. CDR3 length: 16 residues. Germline CDR1 and CDR2: SQVTM and ANQGSEA. Written as DNA, the CDR3 is TGCAGCGTTGTGACTAGCGGAGACGGGAACACCGGGGAGCTGTTTTTT. It translates to CSVVTSGDGNTGELFF.

This clonotype was seen a few times. The rearrangement uses TRBV2 and TRBJ2-7, with a possible D match to TRBD2 (6 bases). The CDR3 has 18 residues. CDR1 is SNHLY and CDR2 is FYNNEI in the germline V gene. V lost 4 bases, J lost 4 bases, and 26 bases lay in between. The CDR3: CASSVLAPSRDSSYEQYF. In DNA form, the CDR3 reads TGTGCCAGCAGTGTCTTGGCACCGTCGCGGGACTCCTCTTACGAGCAGTACTTC.